This T cell receptor beta chain was captured by sequencing in a study of blood T cells in healthy people across ages. The CDR3 extends over 12 amino acids. The germline V gene has CDR1 SQVTM and CDR2 ANQGSEA. About this clonotype: The junction shows a germline mismatch at one end, possibly a read error.

The authors ran a second PCR of roughly 6 to 11 cycles using a sample-barcoded 5' primer and a J-beta primer mix. TCRdb reprocessed the 5' RACE reads via MiXCR and lists one record per CDR3 protein. Among about a million distinct CDR3 sequences, roughly 51% were seen once, and the ten largest hold about a fifth. V and J are TRBV29-1 and TRBJ1-2, with D perhaps matching TRBD1 (6 bases). Input material: blood. The origin of this receptor is a woman in her sixties in good health. The CDR3 coding sequence is TGCAGCGTTGCAGGGGAGGACTATGGCTGCACCTTC. Translating gives CSVAGEDYGCTF.